The 4 T cell receptor beta chains listed next were all sequenced from one sample in a study of cytomegalovirus exposure and HLA in healthy donors. Some clones are missing from TCRdb's copy, which holds only in-frame ones; the method was immunoSEQ multiplex PCR. The table shows 140,000 to 150,000 clones, with around 93% occurring only once. The sample was PBMCs. Source of these receptors: a man aged 18 to 35 in good health and CMV-seropositive.

The chain employs TRBV4-1 and TRBJ2-3, with D possibly matching TRBD1 (6 bases). The V end was cut by 2 bases, the J end by 2 bases, with 20 bases between. The germline V gene encodes CDR1 MGHRA and CDR2 YSYEKL. This CDR3 spans 18 amino acids. The CDR3 spells CASSQRGTRAELTDTQYF. The CDR3 DNA is TGCGCCAGCAGCCAACGTGGGACACGCGCTGAGCTCACAGATACGCAGTATTTT.

V gene TRBV5-1 combines with J gene TRBJ2-5; the D gene is possibly TRBD2 (6 bases). The V and J ends lost 3 bases and 2 bases respectively, with 8 bases between them. CDR3 length: 13 amino acids. Germline-derived CDR1 and CDR2 are SGHRS and YFSETQ. This CDR3 reads CASSYGTQETQYF. The CDR3 DNA reads TGCGCCAGCAGCTACGGGACTCAAGAGACCCAGTACTTC.

The chain has TRBV27 and TRBJ2-5; TRBD2 aligns across 10 bases. With the DNA end fitting TRBJ2-7 better, the J assignment may be wrong. The CDR3 is 14 residues long. Germline CDR1 reads MNHEY; CDR2 reads SMNVEV (reference sequence). In nucleotides, the CDR3 is TGTGCCAGCAGCCAGCGGGAGGGATGGTACGAGCAGTACTTC. As protein: CASSQREGWYEQYF.

CDR3 bases: TGTGCCAGCAGCCCCTGGGGGCGGAACACTGAAGCTTTCTTT. Translation gives CASSPWGRNTEAFF. This chain connects TRBV2 to TRBJ1-1; the D gene is possibly TRBD1 (6 bases). The germline gives CDR1 SNHLY, CDR2 FYNNEI. Trimming removed 6 bases at V and 1 base at J, with 12 bases between. This CDR3 region has 14 residues.